The clone carrying this T cell receptor (beta chain) has at least ten counts. Its target is unknown. Trimming shortened V by 5 bases and J by 3 bases, and 4 bases separated the two germline ends. Per the germline V gene, CDR1 is MDHEN and CDR2 is SYDVKM. This CDR3 contains 11 residues. The cohort's ophthalmopathy patients, a group with duration under 3 months, had a Clinical Activity Score of at least 3 and a NOSPECS grade of at least 4. The entry originates in a study of T cells in Graves' hyperthyroidism and ophthalmopathy. Study-level background: Peripheral blood was drawn at first diagnosis, prior to all treatment.

Findings and caveats of the study: A 13 V-J signature model discriminated ophthalmopathy versus stable hyperthyroidism. Blood also showed most of the thyroid clonotypes that were expanded above 0.001.

From RNA transcripts, TCR beta CDR3 regions were amplified. The primer set for the first-round RT-PCR of the TCR CDR3 was HTBI. MiXCR, applied by TCRdb to the multiplex PCR reads, yields one record per CDR3 protein. Among over 450,000 distinct CDR3 sequences listed, 17% were seen once. The sequenced material came from blood. This TCR was sampled from a woman aged 18-29 years with Graves' ophthalmopathy. V and J are TRBV28 and TRBJ1-2; D gene unclear. The CDR3 coding sequence is TGTGCCAGCAGTGGTTACTATGGCTACACCTTC. It specifies CASSGYYGYTF.